This T cell receptor (beta chain) was sequenced during a study of neurological immune-mediated disorders. In the case of this clonotype: Its cognate antigen is unknown.

The cells used in sorted libraries, CD4+ or CD8+ T cells, numbered 1 million. 5'RACE with 10-nucleotide random UMIs produced the cDNA. The yield of each sequencing run was over 180 million TCR-beta sequences from 15-18 subjects. TCRdb reprocessed the 5' RACE reads via MiXCR and lists one record per CDR3 protein. The repertoire holds 30,000 to 35,000 distinct CDR3 sequences, approximately 24% seen once, with about 27% in the top ten. The CDR3 length is 13 residues. Per the germline V gene, CDR1 is ENHRY and CDR2 is SYGVKD. V was clipped by 7 bases and J by 6 bases, with 13 bases between them. Study observations and caveats: In HTLV-1-associated myelopathy, TCR clonal expansion was greatest, and in multiple sclerosis it was least, below healthy controls.

The sequencing input was CD4+ T cells from blood. This clonotype was sampled from a man between 50 and 59 years old with HTLV-1-associated myelopathy (HAM/TSP). The rearrangement links TRBV10-3 to TRBJ1-5, with D perhaps matching TRBD1 (5 bases). The CDR3: CAIIQGEGQPQHF. The CDR3 DNA sequence: TGTGCCATCATTCAAGGGGAAGGTCAGCCCCAGCATTTT.